Below, 9 T cell receptor beta chains from the same sample are listed, as sequenced in a study of T cell repertoires and Cas9 in healthy adults. The assay was immunoSEQ multiplex PCR, and TCRdb's table has in-frame clones only and misses some. Seen here are more than 20,000 clones, 90% observed once, and the top ten hold about 0.69%. The sequenced material came from CD4+ effector T cells (CD127+, CD25-, CD137-, CD154-) from PBMCs; culture status not recorded. Receptors originate from a human donor in good health.

The chain has TRBV7-6 and TRBJ2-2; 7 bases are shared with TRBD2. Trimming removed 1 base from V and 3 bases from J; junction bases left unmatched: 5. Germline CDR1 is SGHVS and CDR2 is FNYEAQ. The CDR3 consists of 16 residues. The CDR3: CASSLDSGGDTGELFF. CDR3 in DNA: TGTGCCAGCAGCTTAGATTCGGGGGGAGACACCGGGGAGCTGTTTTTT.

The chain joins TRBV6-1 to TRBJ1-1; D unresolved. Germline values: CDR1 MNHNS, CDR2 SASEGT. This CDR3 has 13 amino acids. The V and J ends lost 7 bases and 0 bases respectively, with 9 bases between them. CDR3: CASTGAMNTEAFF. In DNA form, the CDR3 reads TGTGCCAGCACAGGAGCGATGAACACTGAAGCTTTCTTT.

This chain uses TRBV11-3 with TRBJ2-1, with D perhaps given as TRBD1 or TRBD2 (6 bases each). V lost 5 bases, J lost 7 bases, and 18 bases lay in between. This CDR3 is 15 amino acids long. Germline CDR1 SGHNT, CDR2 YENEEA. The CDR3 loop is CASSPGVGGGNEQFF. The CDR3 DNA reads TGTGCCAGCAGCCCCGGGGTCGGGGGCGGAAATGAGCAGTTCTTC.

The rearrangement joins TRBV18 to TRBJ2-3; D perhaps matches TRBD1 (7 bases). From germline, CDR1 is KGHSH and CDR2 LQKENI. The CDR3 extends over 16 amino acids. Trimming took off 6 bases at V and 4 bases at J, with 20 bases between the two ends. The CDR3 DNA sequence: TGTGCCAGCTCCCCCTCGGACGGAGGGGGCCCAGATACGCAGTATTTT. It specifies CASSPSDGGGPDTQYF.

The chain couples TRBV10-3 to TRBJ1-2, with D hard to call. The CDR3 length is 13 residues. The V gene's germline CDR1 is ENHRY and CDR2 SYGVKD. With 3 bases removed from V and 8 bases from J, the gap between germline ends came to 13 bases. As DNA, the CDR3 is TGTGCCATCAGTGATAGGGCCAGAGAGGGCTACACCTTC. Translating gives CAISDRAREGYTF.

The rearrangement joins TRBV4-1 to TRBJ2-1; possibly TRBD1 for D (6 bases). Germline assignment: CDR1 MGHRA and CDR2 YSYEKL. This CDR3 comprises 15 residues. The germline V and J ends were trimmed by 4 bases and 5 bases, with 15 bases remaining between them. For the CDR3, the DNA is TGCGCCAGCAGCCGCAGGGGTTTTGAGGACAATGAGCAGTTCTTC. This translates into CASSRRGFEDNEQFF.

The count of this clone is one. The chain joins TRBV19 to TRBJ1-2, with no clear D. The V and J ends lost 5 bases and 7 bases respectively, with 26 bases between them. The germline V gene has CDR1 LNHDA and CDR2 SQIVND (reference sequence). The length of the CDR3 is 17 residues. In DNA, the CDR3 is TGTGCCAGTAGTGCCGCTTTGGCAAATCGAAAGACCTGTGGCTACACCTTC. Translating it yields CASSAALANRKTCGYTF.

The table lists this clone with a count of one. V and J are TRBV18 and TRBJ2-5; 10 positions agree with TRBD2. This CDR3 has 16 amino acids. J lost 2 bases, V lost 2 bases, and 5 bases had no gene match. Germline V lookup: CDR1 KGHSH, CDR2 LQKENI. CDR3: CASSPFSGGTQETQYF. CDR3 nucleotides: TGTGCCAGCTCACCATTTAGCGGGGGGACTCAAGAGACCCAGTACTTC.

The genes are TRBV6-4 and TRBJ1-2, with TRBD1 matching over 12 bases. V trimming: 10 bases; J trimming: 1 base; junction bases outside the gene matches: 10. In germline, CDR1 is MRHNA, CDR2 SNTAGT. The CDR3 spans 16 residues. CDR3 DNA sequence: TGTGCCACTACACCGGGACAGGGGGCTTTTAACTATGGCTACACCTTC. Protein sequence: CATTPGQGAFNYGYTF.